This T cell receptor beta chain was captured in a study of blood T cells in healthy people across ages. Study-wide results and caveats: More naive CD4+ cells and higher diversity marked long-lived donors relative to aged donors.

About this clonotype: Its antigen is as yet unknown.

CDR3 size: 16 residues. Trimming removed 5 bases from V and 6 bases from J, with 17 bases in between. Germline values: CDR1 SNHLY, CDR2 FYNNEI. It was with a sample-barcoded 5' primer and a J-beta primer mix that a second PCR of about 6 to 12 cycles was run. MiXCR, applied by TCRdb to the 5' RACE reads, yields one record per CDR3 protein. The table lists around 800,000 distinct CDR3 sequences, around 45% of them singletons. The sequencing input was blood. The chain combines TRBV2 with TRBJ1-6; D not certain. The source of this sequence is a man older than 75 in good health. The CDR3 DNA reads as TGTGCCAGCAGTTCGAAGAGCTCCGGGATTAATTCACCCCTCCACTTT. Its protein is CASSSKSSGINSPLHF.